This T cell receptor (beta chain) derives from a study of cytomegalovirus exposure and HLA in healthy donors. Study-level background: The 130 or so validation repertoires used the same platform as the 550 to 850 first-cohort repertoires (as reported by a later analysis).

General study points: CMV antigen specificity of a few CMV-associated chains was confirmed in vitro. Researchers catalogued 160 or so TCR beta chains as cytomegalovirus-associated. Among TCR sequences, most were rare, though some public TCRs appeared in many donors.

Method: immunoSEQ multiplex PCR; TCRdb's copy keeps in-frame clones and lacks some. This sample has 150,000 to 200,000 clones; less than 85% occur once, and the top ten carry 16%. Of note for this clone: Antigen specificity is unknown.

V was trimmed by 5 bases and J by 0 bases, leaving 14 bases between them. The CDR3 extends over 15 amino acids. CDR1 and CDR2 from the germline V gene are SEHNR and FQNEAQ (reference sequence). The TCR comes from a man between 18 and 35 years old in good health and CMV-seropositive. Sequenced: PBMCs. V gene TRBV7-9 combines with J gene TRBJ2-7; D might be TRBD1 (6 bases). This chain's CDR3 is CASSPAGGSSYEQYF. As DNA, the CDR3 is TGTGCCAGCAGCCCCGCTGGGGGCAGCTCCTACGAGCAGTACTTC.